Below are 22 T cell receptor beta chains sequenced from a single sample in a study of blood T cells in healthy people across ages. For the second PCR, which ran for 7 to 11 cycles, a sample-barcoded 5' primer and a J-beta primer mix were used. TCRdb recomputed calls from the 5' RACE reads with MiXCR, one row per CDR3 protein. The data hold some 890,000 distinct CDR3 sequences, with 25% to 30% observed a single time. These records were also assigned to another study, of T cells of mothers and their children.

The sequenced sample was blood. The receptors originated from a woman in her forties in good health.

In this sample, this clonotype turned up many times. This rearrangement joins TRBV12-3 or TRBV12-4 to TRBJ2-1, with 8 bases fitting TRBD1. This CDR3 has 15 amino acids. Germline trimming cut 5 bases from V and 3 bases from J; bases unmatched to any gene: 6. CDR3 in amino acids: CASSLPGQGYNEQFF. The DNA of the CDR3 is TGTGCCAGCAGTCTACCCGGACAGGGCTACAATGAGCAGTTCTTC.

To note about this clonotype: At one end the junction does not follow the germline gene, possibly because of a read error. The chain carries TRBV27 and TRBJ1-2; D is uncertain. The CDR3 has 13 amino acids. Looked up from germline, CDR1 is MNHEY and CDR2 is SMNVEV (reference sequence). The CDR3 DNA is TGTGCCAGCAGCGTACAGATTAACTATGGCCACACCTTC. This translates into CASSVQINYGHTF.

The chain has TRBV7-6 and TRBJ1-1, with 7 bases lining up with TRBD1. From germline, CDR1 is SGHVS and CDR2 FNYEAQ. V was clipped by 7 bases and J by 4 bases; unmatched bases: 3. The CDR3 is 12 residues long. In DNA, the CDR3 is TGTGCCAGCATGAGGGACAGCACTGAAGCTTTCTTT. The encoded protein is CASMRDSTEAFF.

This clonotype was recorded many times. The chain links TRBV4-3 to TRBJ1-2; 8 bases line up with TRBD1. V dropped 1 base and J dropped 2; count of bases not matched to a gene: 9. CDR3 size: 17 residues. The germline gives CDR1 LGHNA, CDR2 YSLEER. The chain's CDR3 is CASSQGQGHSVNYGYTF. For the CDR3, the DNA is TGCGCCAGCAGCCAAGGACAGGGGCACTCTGTCAACTATGGCTACACCTTC.

A note on this clonotype: A much larger clone differs from this one at a single base, so this may be a read error. The rearrangement joins TRBV2 to TRBJ2-4; TRBD2 aligns across 7 bases. The tail of the sequence fits TRBJ2-7 better, so the J call may be wrong. Germline V gene lookup returns CDR1 SNHLY and CDR2 FYNNEI. This CDR3 contains 13 residues. The CDR3 loop reads CAISPGGSYEQYF. The DNA of the CDR3 is TGTGCCATCTCGCCGGGCGGGAGCTACGAGCAGTACTTC.

The chain joins TRBV19 to TRBJ2-1; 8 bases align to TRBD1. The ends lost 7 bases at V and 8 bases at J; junction bases unmatched: 10. CDR3 length: 14 residues. Germline V gene lookup returns CDR1 LNHDA and CDR2 SQIVND (reference sequence). DNA for the CDR3: TGTGCCAGTACCCAGGGGGCTAGATTACATGAGCAGTTCTTC. Translation: CASTQGARLHEQFF.

Concerning this clonotype itself: One junction end does not reproduce the germline sequence, and a read error may be involved. The rearrangement links TRBV29-1 to TRBJ1-5; D is undetermined. Germline V gives CDR1 SQVTM, CDR2 ANQGSEA. The CDR3 totals 13 residues. CDR3 residues: CSVGAAKNRPQHF. CDR3 in DNA: TGCAGCGTTGGGGCAGCCAAGAATCGGCCCCAGCATTTC.

This clonotype was observed a handful of times. The J gene is TRBJ1-1, the V gene TRBV5-5, with D hard to call. Germline CDR1 and CDR2: SGHKS and YYEKEE (reference sequence). The CDR3 is 15 residues long. The germline V and J ends were trimmed by 4 bases and 2 bases, with 15 bases remaining between them. CDR3 nucleotide sequence: TGTGCCAGCAGCGAATATCTTGGACTTAACACTGAAGCTTTCTTT. Translating gives CASSEYLGLNTEAFF. Variable domain in full (rest from reference TRBV5-5 and TRBJ1-1): DAGVTQSPTHLIKTRGQQVTLRCSPISGHKSVSWYQQVLGQGPQFIFQYYEKEERGRGNFPDRFSARQFPNYSSELNVNALLLGDSALYLCASSEYLGLNTEAFFGQGTRLTVV.

J is TRBJ1-3 and V is TRBV20-1; D is uncertain. Germline CDR1 and CDR2: DFQATT and SNEGSKA (reference sequence). This CDR3 is 16 amino acids long. Trimming removed 6 bases from V and 0 bases from J, with 18 bases in between. CDR3 bases: TGCAGTGCACTCCCGGACGTCCTGAACTCTGGAAACACCATATATTTT. This codes for CSALPDVLNSGNTIYF.

This clonotype showed up just a few times. A much larger clone is a single base away; this may be a read error. The chain joins TRBV29-1 to TRBJ2-1; D call uncertain. Trimming shortened V by 7 bases and J by 6 bases, and 13 bases separated the two germline ends. The V gene's germline CDR1 is SQVTM and CDR2 ANQGSEA. CDR3 length: 12 residues. CDR3 sequence reads: CSGASRVNEQFF. The CDR3 nucleotides read TGCAGCGGTGCTAGTAGAGTCAATGAGCAGTTCTTC.

This chain uses TRBV6-1 with TRBJ2-4, with D perhaps TRBD1 (6 bases). The CDR3 contains 13 residues. Germline CDR1 and CDR2: MNHNS and SASEGT. V lost 1 base and J 9 bases, leaving 10 bases between the germline ends. CDR3 protein: CASSEDGRGIQYF. The DNA for the CDR3 is TGTGCCAGCAGTGAAGACGGCAGGGGCATTCAGTACTTC.

This clonotype was recorded at least ten times. In DNA form, the CDR3 reads TGCAGTGCCCTACGGGCCCGCGAGACCCAGTACTTC. This sequence encodes CSALRARETQYF. The V gene is TRBV20-1, the J gene TRBJ2-5, with unresolved D. Deletions cut 6 bases from V and 5 bases from J, with 13 bases between. CDR3 length equals 12 residues. Per the germline V gene, CDR1 is DFQATT and CDR2 is SNEGSKA (reference sequence).

The chain is built from TRBV29-1 and TRBJ1-1, with TRBD1 matching 7 bases. V shed 6 bases and J 0 bases; nucleotides not matched to a gene: 4. Germline CDR1 reads SQVTM; CDR2 reads ANQGSEA. This CDR3 spans 13 amino acids. The DNA for the CDR3 is TGCAGCGTAACGGGACAGCTGAACACTGAAGCTTTCTTT. This gives the protein CSVTGQLNTEAFF.

The CDR3 sequence is CASSLTGTTDTQYF. The CDR3, as DNA: TGTGCCAGCAGCTTAACGGGGACGACAGATACGCAGTATTTT. The V gene is TRBV7-6, the J gene TRBJ2-3; possibly TRBD1 or TRBD2 for D (5 bases each). This CDR3 comprises 14 residues. Trimming removed 2 bases at V and 3 bases at J, with 9 bases between. From germline, CDR1 is SGHVS and CDR2 FNYEAQ.

Concerning this clonotype itself: At one end the junction does not follow the germline gene, possibly because of a read error. V gene TRBV7-6 combines with J gene TRBJ2-7; 8 bases align to TRBD1. Germline CDR1 and CDR2: SGHVS and FNYEAQ. The CDR3 length is 15 residues. The CDR3 nucleotides read TGTACCAGCAGCCTTCAGGGGGCTTCTCTCTACGAGCAGTACTTC. Translating gives CTSSLQGASLYEQYF.

This clonotype was counted many times. This chain's CDR3 is CAISERGYNEQFF. Written as DNA, the CDR3 is TGTGCCATCAGTGAGAGGGGATACAATGAGCAGTTCTTC. The rearrangement joins TRBV10-3 to TRBJ2-1, with a tentative D call TRBD1 (5 bases). V lost 2 bases and J lost 4, with 6 bases in between. Germline CDR1 and CDR2: ENHRY and SYGVKD. This CDR3 has 13 amino acids.

This clonotype was detected only a few times. The gene calls are TRBV5-6 and TRBJ1-1; D not resolved. Trimming left V 0 bases short and J 5 bases short, with 14 bases between. This CDR3 spans 15 amino acids. Germline V gene sequence: CDR1 SGHDT, CDR2 YYEEEE. This CDR3 is CASSLGRAWRTEAFF. The CDR3 DNA follows: TGTGCCAGCAGCTTGGGACGGGCGTGGAGGACTGAAGCTTTCTTT. The complete variable domain, with remaining parts taken from reference TRBV5-6 and TRBJ1-1, reads DAGVTQSPTHLIKTRGQQVTLRCSPKSGHDTVSWYQQALGQGPQFIFQYYEEEERQRGNFPDRFSGHQFPNYSSELNVNALLLGDSALYLCASSLGRAWRTEAFFGQGTRLTVV.

The gene calls are TRBV12-5 and TRBJ1-1; 10 positions match TRBD1. Per the germline V gene, CDR1 is LGHNT and CDR2 is FRNRAP. Trimming cost V 5 bases and J 0 bases; bases outside gene matches: 15. This CDR3 contains 19 residues. The CDR3 loop reads CASGVHPVGTGEMNTEAFF. For the CDR3, the DNA is TGTGCTAGTGGTGTTCACCCTGTAGGGACAGGGGAAATGAACACTGAAGCTTTCTTT.

This clonotype has ten or more counts. CDR3 loop: CASSLPPSYEQYF. CDR3 in DNA: TGTGCCAGCAGTTTGCCCCCCTCCTACGAGCAGTACTTC. The chain uses TRBV27 and TRBJ2-7; D not resolved. The CDR3 totals 13 residues. Looked up from germline, CDR1 is MNHEY and CDR2 is SMNVEV (reference sequence). V gave up 3 bases and J gave up 0 bases, with 6 bases separating them.

V usage is TRBV7-9 and J usage is TRBJ2-1; maybe TRBD1 (6 bases). This CDR3 region has 17 residues. With 3 bases removed from V and 7 bases from J, the gap between germline ends came to 22 bases. Germline V gene data show CDR1 as SEHNR and CDR2 as FQNEAQ (reference sequence). The CDR3 loop is CASSFSTQGTRRNEQFF. As DNA, the CDR3 is TGTGCCAGCAGCTTTTCGACACAGGGTACGAGGAGGAATGAGCAGTTCTTC.

The V gene is TRBV7-2, the J gene TRBJ1-4; D is perhaps TRBD1 (5 bases). The CDR3 has 15 amino acids. Per germline, CDR1 SGHTA and CDR2 FQGNSA. V was clipped by 0 bases and J by 8 bases, with 13 bases between them. Here the CDR3 DNA reads TGTGCCAGCAGCTTAGCGGCAGGGTTTAACGAAAAACTGTTTTTT. Protein product: CASSLAAGFNEKLFF.

This clonotype has only a few counts. This chain joins TRBV29-1 and TRBJ1-2; weak D call: TRBD1 (6 bases). V was clipped by 2 bases and J by 2 bases, with 6 bases between them. In germline, CDR1 is SQVTM, CDR2 ANQGSEA. The CDR3 totals 12 residues. This chain's CDR3 is CSVETGNYGYTF. The CDR3 region has the DNA TGCAGCGTTGAAACAGGGAACTATGGCTACACCTTC.